This is a list of T cell receptor beta chains from one sample in a study of shared clonotypes between healthy human individuals. Produced via immunoSEQ multiplex PCR; TCRdb's table is partial and in-frame only. The table includes hundreds of thousands of clones, 95% to 97% detected once. Specimen: naive CD4+ T cells sorted from blood. These receptors came from a woman under 40 in good health. The CDR3 runs from the conserved cysteine through the conserved F or W. A D gene is named only where the DNA matches it firmly.

d_gene: TRBD1
v_gene: TRBV20-1
j_gene: TRBJ1-2
CDR3aa: CSASEGGGYTF

d_gene: TRBD2
v_gene: TRBV5-1
j_gene: NA
CDR3aa: CASSMTSGISYEQYF

d_gene: NA
v_gene: TRBV30
j_gene: NA
CDR3aa: CACDGGSYEQYF

d_gene: NA
v_gene: TRBV4-1
j_gene: TRBJ1-5
CDR3aa: CASSQGLAQPQHF

d_gene: NA
v_gene: TRBV2
j_gene: TRBJ1-2
CDR3aa: CASSETRNYGYTF

d_gene: NA
v_gene: TRBV28
j_gene: TRBJ2-7
CDR3aa: CASSLFGGQNEQYF

d_gene: NA
v_gene: TRBV19
j_gene: TRBJ2-3
CDR3aa: CASSRAPGSGSSDTQYF

d_gene: TRBD2
v_gene: TRBV15
j_gene: TRBJ2-7
CDR3aa: CATSRDIKREGYEQYF

d_gene: NA
v_gene: TRBV28
j_gene: TRBJ1-1
CDR3aa: CASTVPQGHTEAFF

d_gene: TRBD2
v_gene: TRBV5-1
j_gene: TRBJ2-2
CDR3aa: CASSLPGLAANTGELFF

d_gene: NA
v_gene: TRBV30
j_gene: TRBJ1-5
CDR3aa: CAWSVENQPQHF

d_gene: NA
v_gene: TRBV21-1
j_gene: TRBJ2-7
CDR3aa: CASSKGGVDEQYF

d_gene: NA
v_gene: TRBV19
j_gene: TRBJ1-1
CDR3aa: CASSRPGENTEAFF

d_gene: NA
v_gene: TRBV28
j_gene: TRBJ2-5
CDR3aa: CASSGGGASPKETQYF

d_gene: NA
v_gene: TRBV2
j_gene: TRBJ1-1
CDR3aa: CASRKENTEAFF